This note documents a single TCR beta chain sequence. Its antigen remains unknown. A second PCR, run for about 7 to 12 cycles, used a sample-barcoded 5' primer plus a J-beta primer mix. MiXCR, run by TCRdb on the 5' RACE reads, gives a single entry per CDR3 protein. The table lists over 950,000 distinct CDR3 sequences, 35% to 45% of them singletons. Peripheral blood samples of about 10 milliliters were drawn from each donor. These data originate in a study of blood T cells in healthy people across ages. Study information: About one barcoded beta molecule per two T cells was captured by template switching.

Germline CDR1 reads SGHDT; CDR2 reads YYEEEE. Trimming removed 4 bases from V and 6 bases from J, with 14 bases in between. This CDR3 spans 14 amino acids. Study-wide results and limits: Significant beta diversity loss was already apparent by age approximately 40, declining roughly linearly.

The gene calls are TRBV5-6 and TRBJ2-1; the D gene is possibly TRBD1 (5 bases). The sequence was collected from a young man in good health. The sample comprised blood. CDR3 amino acids: CASSVDTGSNEQFF. CDR3 nucleotides: TGTGCCAGCAGCGTTGATACAGGTTCCAATGAGCAGTTCTTC.